These 23 T cell receptor beta chains share one sample of origin, sequenced in a study of T cells after posttransplantation cyclophosphamide. TCRdb's table, derived via immunoSEQ multiplex PCR, lists solely in-frame clones and lacks some. The sample lists tens of thousands of clones, about 90% occurring once. The sample was PBMCs. The origin of the receptors is a woman aged 45 to 65 in good health and a related stem cell transplant donor.

The V and J genes are TRBV7-9 and TRBJ2-5, with TRBD1 matching over 7 bases. The germline V gene encodes CDR1 SEHNR and CDR2 FQNEAQ (reference sequence). With V trimmed by 5 bases and J by 2 bases, 14 bases remained unmatched. This CDR3 spans 17 amino acids. CDR3 residues: CASSRLTGTAEQETQYF. The CDR3 DNA reads TGTGCCAGCAGCAGACTAACCGGGACAGCTGAACAAGAGACCCAGTACTTC.

The rearrangement links TRBV18 to TRBJ2-5; 10 bases line up with TRBD2. The germline V gene encodes CDR1 KGHSH and CDR2 LQKENI. Germline trimming cut 3 bases from V and 7 bases from J; bases unmatched to any gene: 14. The CDR3 length is 17 residues. The CDR3 reads CASSPRDLAGALGTQYF. The CDR3, as DNA: TGTGCCAGCTCACCTCGGGATCTAGCGGGGGCCCTGGGGACCCAGTACTTC.

The rearrangement links TRBV7-2 to TRBJ2-7, with 8 positions matching TRBD1. Trimming took 1 base from V and 6 from J; bases not matched to a gene: 8. Germline assignment: CDR1 SGHTA and CDR2 FQGNSA. The CDR3 is made up of 15 amino acids. The CDR3 DNA reads as TGTGCCAGCAGCTTAGACAGGGGGTTAAGAGGCGAGCAGTACTTC. This codes for CASSLDRGLRGEQYF.

This clone came up once. The J gene is TRBJ2-2, the V gene TRBV5-1, with unresolved D. The V gene lost 1 base and the J gene lost 3 bases, with 7 bases spanning the gap. The CDR3 contains 14 residues. Looked up from germline, CDR1 is SGHRS and CDR2 is YFSETQ. The DNA of the CDR3 is TGCGCCAGCAGCTTGTCGGCGGACACCGGGGAGCTGTTTTTT. Its translation: CASSLSADTGELFF.

This sequence joins TRBV5-1 and TRBJ2-2, with D tentatively TRBD2 (5 bases). The CDR3 totals 11 residues. V shed 5 bases and J shed 7 bases, with 6 bases lying between them. Germline V lookup: CDR1 SGHRS, CDR2 YFSETQ. CDR3 protein: CASREGGELFF. The CDR3 DNA is TGCGCCAGCAGAGAGGGCGGGGAGCTGTTTTTT.

CDR3 coding DNA: TGCAGCGTTGGACAGGGATTCGACTATGGCTACACCTTC. Its protein is CSVGQGFDYGYTF. V usage is TRBV29-1 and J usage is TRBJ1-2, with 7 bases fitting TRBD1. CDR3 length: 13 residues. Germline V gene data show CDR1 as SQVTM and CDR2 as ANQGSEA. Trimming took 4 bases from V and 3 from J; bases not matched to a gene: 5. The complete variable domain, with remaining parts taken from reference TRBV29-1 and TRBJ1-2, reads SAVISQKPSRDICQRGTSLTIQCQVDSQVTMMFWYRQQPGQSLTLIATANQGSEATYESGFVIDKFPISRPNLTFSTLTVSNMSPEDSSIYLCSVGQGFDYGYTFGSGTRLTVV.

J is TRBJ1-5 and V is TRBV28; D is possibly TRBD1 (6 bases). Germline V lookup: CDR1 MDHEN, CDR2 SYDVKM. Trimming removed 3 bases at V and 2 bases at J, with 8 bases between. This CDR3 is 14 amino acids long. The CDR3 nucleotides are TGTGCCAGCAGTTTTCGGACAGGCAATCAGCCCCAGCATTTT. Protein: CASSFRTGNQPQHF. Combining the CDR3 with reference TRBV28 and TRBJ1-5 gives the whole variable domain DVKVTQSSRYLVKRTGEKVFLECVQDMDHENMFWYRQDPGLGLRLIYFSYDVKMKEKGDIPEGYSVSREKKERFSLILESASTNQTSMYLCASSFRTGNQPQHFGDGTRLSIL.

V is TRBV5-1 and J is TRBJ2-5, with D perhaps matching TRBD1 (7 bases). The germline V gene encodes CDR1 SGHRS and CDR2 YFSETQ. The CDR3 is made up of 14 amino acids. V lost 1 base to trimming and J lost 5 bases, with 12 bases between them. This CDR3 is CASSLLQGRETQYF. The CDR3, as DNA: TGCGCCAGCAGCTTGTTACAGGGGAGGGAGACCCAGTACTTC.

The gene calls are TRBV29-1 and TRBJ2-5; 15 bases are shared with TRBD2. The CDR3 is 14 amino acids. The junction had 5 bases not matched to a gene; V was cut back by 7 bases and J by 5 bases. The germline CDR1 and CDR2 sequences are SQVTM and ANQGSEA. Written as DNA, the CDR3 is TGCAGCGGGGGACTAGCGGGGGGTGGTGAGACCCAGTACTTC. It codes for CSGGLAGGGETQYF.

The J gene is TRBJ1-1, the V gene TRBV5-5; D unresolved. V lost 4 bases to trimming and J lost 1 base, with 14 bases between them. CDR1 is SGHKS and CDR2 is YYEKEE in the germline V gene (reference sequence). This CDR3 is built from 15 residues. CDR3 residues: CASSPDPAGNTEAFF. The DNA of the CDR3 is TGTGCCAGCAGCCCCGATCCAGCAGGGAACACTGAAGCTTTCTTT.

The chain is built from TRBV5-1 and TRBJ2-7; TRBD1 matches at 7 bases. Trimming at V came to 3 bases and at J to 3 bases, leaving 12 bases not matched to a gene. The CDR3 covers 16 residues. Germline CDR1 SGHRS, CDR2 YFSETQ. CDR3 amino acids: CASSSEADRVLYEQYF. CDR3 DNA: TGCGCCAGCAGCTCTGAGGCCGACAGGGTTCTCTACGAGCAGTACTTC.

CDR3 bases: TGTGCCAGCAGCTTTAGACAGGGGGATGGCTACACCTTC. Protein sequence: CASSFRQGDGYTF. The V call is TRBV5-5, the J call TRBJ1-2, with 9 bases identical to TRBD1. Germline lookup yields CDR1 SGHKS and CDR2 YYEKEE (reference sequence). The CDR3 has 13 amino acids. The V gene end was trimmed by 2 bases and the J gene end by 6 bases; junction bases not matched to a gene: 2.

The rearrangement uses TRBV5-1 and TRBJ2-2; 10 bases align to TRBD1. CDR1 is SGHRS, CDR2 YFSETQ, per germline. Trimming removed 2 bases from V and 4 bases from J; junction bases left unmatched: 8. This CDR3 comprises 17 residues. Written as DNA, the CDR3 is TGCGCCAGCAGCTTCACCGGGACAGGGGTTGGCACCGGGGAGCTGTTTTTT. This translates into CASSFTGTGVGTGELFF.

The CDR3 DNA sequence: TGCGCCAGCGCTGCAGCTAGCGGTATAACAGATACGCAGTATTTT. This codes for CASAAASGITDTQYF. V is TRBV10-1 and J is TRBJ2-3, with 7 bases aligning to TRBD2. The germline gives CDR1 WNHNN, CDR2 SYGVQD (reference sequence). The CDR3 loop spans 15 amino acids. V lost 8 bases and J lost 3; bases outside the gene matches: 11.

This rearrangement joins TRBV5-1 to TRBJ1-6; 8 bases match TRBD1. Germline V lookup: CDR1 SGHRS, CDR2 YFSETQ. Trimming at V came to 0 bases and at J to 5 bases, leaving 7 bases not matched to a gene. The CDR3 extends over 17 amino acids. CDR3 region: CASSLGQGIKNNSPLHF. CDR3 sequence (DNA): TGCGCCAGCAGCTTGGGACAGGGGATTAAGAATAATTCACCCCTCCACTTT.

The chain is built from TRBV12-5 and TRBJ2-7, with D possibly being TRBD1 (6 bases). V lost 5 bases and J lost 1, with 27 bases in between. The length of the CDR3 is 19 residues. Germline V gives CDR1 LGHNT, CDR2 FRNRAP. CDR3 DNA sequence: TGTGCTAGTGGTCTTTTAAGAAATCCCGGGACACCGGAGTCCTACGAGCAGTACTTC. It is translated as CASGLLRNPGTPESYEQYF.

The rearrangement joins TRBV29-1 to TRBJ2-7; tentative D call: TRBD1 (6 bases). Germline V gene lookup returns CDR1 SQVTM and CDR2 ANQGSEA. The length of the CDR3 is 13 residues. The V end was cut by 5 bases, the J end by 7 bases, with 18 bases between. The CDR3 protein is CSVTGGGYLEQYF. The CDR3 DNA sequence: TGCAGCGTTACTGGGGGCGGGTATCTGGAGCAGTACTTC.

The genes are TRBV19 and TRBJ1-1; D is perhaps TRBD1 (5 bases). CDR3 length: 14 residues. Germline V lookup: CDR1 LNHDA, CDR2 SQIVND (reference sequence). V dropped 3 bases and J dropped 1 base, with 9 bases sitting between them. The CDR3 nucleotides are TGTGCCAGTAGTATTAACAGGAGGAACACTGAAGCTTTCTTT. As protein: CASSINRRNTEAFF.

This clone occurred once. This chain links TRBV2 with TRBJ1-4, with a possible D match to TRBD1 (5 bases). Germline values: CDR1 SNHLY, CDR2 FYNNEI. The length of the CDR3 is 16 residues. V dropped 6 bases and J dropped 8 bases, with 22 bases sitting between them. For the CDR3, the DNA is TGTGCCAGCAGGCTGGAAGGACAACTTATTTCCGAAAAACTGTTTTTT. It codes for CASRLEGQLISEKLFF.

The chain is built from TRBV29-1 and TRBJ2-5, with D possibly matching TRBD2 (5 bases). The germline CDR1 and CDR2 sequences are SQVTM and ANQGSEA. V was clipped by 8 bases and J by 5 bases, with 18 bases between them. This CDR3 comprises 13 residues. Here the CDR3 reads CSIKRSPRETQYF. Written as DNA, the CDR3 is TGCAGCATAAAGCGGAGCCCGCGGGAGACCCAGTACTTC.

The chain links TRBV14 to TRBJ1-2, with 11 bases lining up with TRBD1. This CDR3 comprises 16 residues. The germline CDR1 and CDR2 sequences are SGHDN and FVKESK. J gave up 3 bases and V 4 bases, and 7 bases lay outside the gene matches. The CDR3 nucleotides are TGTGCCAGCAGCCGCCGGACAGGGGGCGCGTACTATGGCTACACCTTC. It encodes CASSRRTGGAYYGYTF.

CDR3 sequence: CASSSDRVATNEKLFF. In DNA, the CDR3 is TGTGCCAGCAGCTCTGACAGGGTTGCAACTAATGAAAAACTGTTTTTT. The rearrangement uses TRBV7-9 and TRBJ1-4, with TRBD1 identical over 7 bases. This CDR3 contains 16 residues. V dropped 4 bases and J dropped 0; count of bases not matched to a gene: 5. Germline V gene lookup returns CDR1 SEHNR and CDR2 FQNEAQ (reference sequence).

This clone was picked up one time. The chain couples TRBV27 to TRBJ2-5; unclear D gene. This CDR3 is built from 13 residues. Germline assignment: CDR1 MNHEY and CDR2 SMNVEV (reference sequence). The V end was cut by 2 bases, the J end by 4 bases, with 8 bases between. The CDR3 spells CASSLPGRETQYF. In DNA form, the CDR3 reads TGTGCCAGCAGTTTACCAGGTCGAGAGACCCAGTACTTC.